A selection of T cell receptor beta chains follows, all from one sample in a study of T cells in Graves' hyperthyroidism and ophthalmopathy. Each CDR3 protein gets one entry after TCRdb re-called the multiplex PCR reads with MiXCR. The data hold some 760,000 distinct CDR3 sequences, with about 14% observed a single time. The sequencing sample was made of blood. Source of these receptors: a woman between 18 and 29 years old with Graves' hyperthyroidism. The CDR3 runs from the conserved cysteine through the conserved F or W. D genes are given only for firm matches. Clone size is shown for a subset of rows, as once, few, many or a class of expanded clone.

d_call j_call v_call clone_size cdr3_aa cdr3_nt
. TRBJ2-1 TRBV9 few CASSVNHRQVWQFF TGTGCCAGCAGCGTAAACCACCGACAGGTATGGCAGTTCTTC
. TRBJ1-1 TRBV3-1 many CASSQPGRAEAFF TGTGCCAGCAGCCAACCTGGGAGAGCTGAAGCTTTCTTT
. TRBJ1-5 TRBV28 many CASIGVRRFQPQHF TGTGCCAGCATCGGAGTTAGGCGCTTTCAGCCCCAGCATTTT
. TRBJ2-1 TRBV7-2 many CASSFKSGVNEQFF TGTGCCAGCAGCTTCAAGTCGGGAGTTAATGAGCAGTTCTTC
TRBD1 TRBJ1-5 TRBV6-2/TRBV6-3 . CASRSGGLNQPQHF TGTGCCAGCAGATCAGGGGGCCTTAATCAGCCCCAGCATTTT
. TRBJ1-5 TRBV6-1 . CASWGGGGQPQHF TGTGCCAGCTGGGGCGGAGGAGGTCAGCCCCAGCATTTT
. TRBJ2-7 TRBV12-3/TRBV12-4 once CASSLSGDVGAYEQYF TGTGCCAGCAGTTTGAGTGGGGACGTGGGAGCTTACGAGCAGTACTTC
. TRBJ1-1 TRBV19 few CASIRRTEAFF TGTGCCAGTATAAGAAGAACTGAAGCTTTCTTT
TRBD2 TRBJ2-1 TRBV9 many CASSARMGLLGNEQFF TGTGCCAGCAGCGCCAGGATGGGACTACTAGGGAATGAGCAGTTCTTC
. TRBJ2-6 TRBV5-1 . CASSPLGGSSGANVLTF TGCGCCAGCAGCCCGTTGGGCGGAAGCTCTGGGGCCAACGTCCTGACTTTC
. TRBJ2-7 TRBV7-8 few CASSNFEGRLTYEQYF TGTGCCAGCAGTAACTTCGAAGGACGGTTAACCTACGAGCAGTACTTC
. TRBJ1-5 TRBV24-1 few CATSDLPTALGTQPQHF TGTGCCACCAGTGATTTGCCGACAGCTCTAGGTACCCAGCCCCAGCATTTT
TRBD1 TRBJ2-3 TRBV29-1 few CSALTGTDTQYF TGCAGCGCCCTGACAGGGACAGATACGCAGTATTTT
TRBD2 TRBJ2-3 TRBV12-3/TRBV12-4 . CASSHRDYHRDTQYF TGTGCCAGCAGTCACCGGGACTATCACAGAGATACGCAGTATTTT
TRBD1 TRBJ2-7 TRBV6-2/TRBV6-3 many CATRDRGPDEQYF TGTGCCACCCGGGACAGGGGGCCCGACGAGCAGTACTTC
. TRBJ2-2 TRBV27 few CASRSIAGAGELFF TGTGCCAGCAGATCTATTGCAGGCGCCGGGGAGCTGTTTTTT
TRBD2 TRBJ2-4 TRBV10-3 . CAISFAGRDIQYF TGTGCCATCAGTTTTGCAGGGAGGGACATTCAGTACTTC
TRBD1 TRBJ2-3 TRBV7-2 many CASSLAHTTGGADTQYF TGTGCCAGCAGCTTAGCGCACACTACAGGGGGCGCAGATACGCAGTATTTT
TRBD2 TRBJ2-1 TRBV11-3 many CASSFGGLAGAEQFF TGTGCCAGCAGCTTCGGGGGACTAGCGGGAGCTGAGCAGTTCTTC
. TRBJ2-5 TRBV20-1 . CSAYPYQETQYF TGCAGTGCTTATCCGTACCAAGAGACCCAGTACTTC
. TRBJ2-1 TRBV4-3 . CASSQEPGDNEQFF TGCGCCAGCAGCCAAGAGCCAGGGGACAATGAGCAGTTCTTC
TRBD2 TRBJ2-1 TRBV28 many CASSLTLAGHNEQFF TGTGCCAGCAGTTTAACGCTAGCGGGCCACAATGAGCAGTTCTTC
TRBD1 TRBJ1-2 TRBV12-3/TRBV12-4 few CASSWGQPANYGYTF TGTGCCAGCAGTTGGGGACAGCCAGCTAACTATGGCTACACCTTC
. TRBJ2-2 TRBV7-2 . CASSLETGNTGELFF TGTGCCAGCAGCTTAGAAACGGGGAACACCGGGGAGCTGTTTTTT
TRBD1 TRBJ2-7 TRBV20-1 many CSAKRTGIIYEQYF TGCAGTGCTAAAAGGACAGGGATTATCTACGAGCAGTACTTC
. TRBJ2-1 TRBV30 . CAWSTGTGHEQFF TGTGCCTGGAGTACAGGAACGGGACATGAGCAGTTCTTC
. TRBJ2-1 TRBV7-2 many CASSQPGTPRRDEQFF TGTGCCAGCAGCCAGCCGGGCACTCCGCGTCGGGATGAGCAGTTCTTC
TRBD2 TRBJ2-1 TRBV11-2 many CASSRLAGGGEQFF TGTGCCAGCAGTCGACTAGCGGGAGGGGGTGAGCAGTTCTTC
. TRBJ2-3 TRBV10-3 . CATRRGGGDTQYF TGTGCCACCCGGCGGGGCGGTGGGGATACGCAGTATTTT
. TRBJ1-4 TRBV28 few CASSLGAGRNEKLFF TGTGCCAGCAGTTTGGGGGCAGGAAGAAATGAAAAACTGTTTTTT
TRBD2 TRBJ2-1 TRBV28 many CASSFGGGREAYNEQFF TGTGCCAGCAGTTTTGGGGGGGGGCGGGAGGCCTACAATGAGCAGTTCTTC
. TRBJ1-2 TRBV12-3/TRBV12-4 few CASSSPNRRTF TGTGCCAGCAGTTCCCCGAATCGTAGAACCTTC
. TRBJ2-5 TRBV2 many CASSTNTWGVETQYF TGTGCCAGCAGCACCAACACCTGGGGGGTAGAGACCCAGTACTTC
. TRBJ2-3 TRBV30 few CAWSVRVRGTDTQYF TGTGCCTGGAGTGTACGGGTCAGGGGCACAGATACGCAGTATTTT
TRBD2 TRBJ2-6 TRBV6-5 few CASSYPAGGSGANVLTF TGTGCCAGCAGTTACCCCGCGGGGGGATCTGGGGCCAACGTCCTGACTTTC
. TRBJ2-1 TRBV5-6 few CATRYRGVGGPSYNEQFF TGTGCCACCCGCTATCGGGGTGTGGGGGGACCTTCCTACAATGAGCAGTTCTTC
. TRBJ2-7 TRBV5-1 . CASSVQGLGEQYF TGCGCCAGCAGCGTACAGGGATTGGGTGAGCAGTACTTC
. TRBJ2-4 TRBV13 . CASSSRGLKNIQYF TGTGCCAGCAGCAGCAGGGGCCTCAAAAACATTCAGTACTTC
TRBD2 TRBJ2-1 TRBV12-3/TRBV12-4 . CASSSGLAGFYNEQFF TGTGCCAGCAGTTCGGGACTAGCGGGGTTCTACAATGAGCAGTTCTTC
. TRBJ2-3 TRBV29-1 many CSVDSSSTDTQYF TGCAGCGTTGACAGTTCTAGCACAGATACGCAGTATTTT
TRBD1 TRBJ2-7 TRBV11-3 many CASRAGRGYEQYF TGTGCCAGCAGGGCTGGCAGGGGGTACGAGCAGTACTTC
TRBD2 TRBJ2-4 TRBV20-1 few CSAETAGGVIGIQYF TGCAGTGCAGAAACAGCGGGAGGCGTTATTGGCATTCAGTACTTC
TRBD2 TRBJ2-3 TRBV19 few CASSALRLAGGPKSGTDTQYF TGTGCCAGTAGTGCCCTCCGACTAGCGGGAGGGCCGAAGTCGGGCACAGATACGCAGTATTTT
. TRBJ2-7 TRBV6-5 . CASSSLGSEEQYF TGTGCCAGCAGTTCCTTGGGGTCCGAAGAGCAGTACTTC
. TRBJ2-3 TRBV4-3 . CASSQEPGPSTDTQYF TGCGCCAGCAGCCAAGAACCGGGCCCTAGCACAGATACGCAGTATTTT
TRBD2 TRBJ2-2 TRBV7-2 . CASSEEGWREPSGELFF TGTGCCAGCAGCGAGGAGGGATGGCGGGAGCCATCCGGGGAGCTGTTTTTT
TRBD1 TRBJ2-1 TRBV11-1 many CASSTRTGPYNEQFF TGTGCCAGCAGCACCCGGACAGGGCCCTACAATGAGCAGTTCTTC
. TRBJ2-3 TRBV14 few CASSQVYLTSEQYF TGTGCCAGCAGCCAAGTTTATTTGACTTCGGAGCAGTATTTT
. TRBJ1-2 TRBV7-2 many CASSHADPFWYGYTF TGTGCCAGCAGCCACGCTGATCCCTTTTGGTATGGCTACACCTTC
TRBD1 TRBJ1-5 TRBV24-1 few CATSESTGMSNQPQHF TGTGCCACCAGTGAATCGACAGGGATGAGCAATCAGCCCCAGCATTTT
. TRBJ2-1 TRBV15 few CATSRDFQGSYNEQFF TGTGCCACCAGCAGAGATTTTCAGGGTTCCTACAATGAGCAGTTCTTC
. TRBJ2-4 TRBV6-1 . CASSQTLNLAKNIQYF TGTGCCAGCAGTCAAACACTCAACTTAGCCAAAAACATTCAGTACTTC
. TRBJ2-5 TRBV7-2 . CASSLARGWETQYF TGTGCCAGCAGCTTAGCGCGAGGATGGGAGACCCAGTACTTC
. TRBJ2-3 TRBV9 . CASSPIAAFTDTQYF TGTGCCAGCAGCCCCATCGCTGCTTTCACAGATACGCAGTATTTT
TRBD1 TRBJ1-1 TRBV19 . CASRTGENTEAFF TGTGCCAGCAGGACAGGCGAGAACACTGAAGCTTTCTTT
. TRBJ1-1 TRBV29-1 . CSVSIRGSDTEAFF TGCAGCGTTTCCATCAGGGGATCTGACACTGAAGCTTTCTTT
. TRBJ2-2 TRBV12-5 . CASGLVFSVGEQHFNTGELFF TGTGCTAGTGGTTTGGTATTCTCTGTCGGGGAGCAACATTTTAACACCGGGGAGCTGTTTTTT
. TRBJ1-1 TRBV12-3/TRBV12-4 few CASTMLWELNTEAFF TGTGCCAGCACCATGTTGTGGGAATTGAACACTGAAGCTTTCTTT
TRBD2 TRBJ2-2 TRBV5-1 few CASSAGTSGTGELFF TGCGCCAGCAGCGCCGGGACTAGCGGTACCGGGGAGCTGTTTTTT
. TRBJ1-2 TRBV5-5 many CASSLTGYYGYTF TGTGCCAGCAGCTTGACAGGGTACTATGGCTACACCTTC